This T cell receptor (beta chain) comes out of a study of T cells in Graves' hyperthyroidism and ophthalmopathy. Study-wide results and limits: Ophthalmopathy, which appeared later, was predicted by the model a median about 6 months before onset.

This clonotype was found many times. Its antigen is currently unknown. Diagnostic decisions used clinical symptoms, serum thyroxine and TRAb, thyroid ultrasound and orbital computed tomography. Germline V gene data show CDR1 as MNHEY and CDR2 as SMNVEV (reference sequence). V was cut by 6 bases and J by 4 bases, with 6 bases left in between. The CDR3 is 11 residues long. RNA transcripts yielded amplified TCR beta CDR3 regions. The HTBI primer set was used in a first-round RT-PCR of the TCR CDR3. One entry per CDR3 protein results from TCRdb running MiXCR on the multiplex PCR reads. The data show about 570,000 distinct CDR3 sequences, around 45% seen once.

The sequence came from an adult woman with Graves' disease, either hyperthyroidism or ophthalmopathy (not recorded which). Sequenced material: peripheral blood or thyroid tissue (not recorded which). J is TRBJ1-1 and V is TRBV27; D gene uncertain. This chain's CDR3 is CASRDSTEAFF. In DNA form, the CDR3 reads TGTGCCAGCAGGGATAGCACTGAAGCTTTCTTT.